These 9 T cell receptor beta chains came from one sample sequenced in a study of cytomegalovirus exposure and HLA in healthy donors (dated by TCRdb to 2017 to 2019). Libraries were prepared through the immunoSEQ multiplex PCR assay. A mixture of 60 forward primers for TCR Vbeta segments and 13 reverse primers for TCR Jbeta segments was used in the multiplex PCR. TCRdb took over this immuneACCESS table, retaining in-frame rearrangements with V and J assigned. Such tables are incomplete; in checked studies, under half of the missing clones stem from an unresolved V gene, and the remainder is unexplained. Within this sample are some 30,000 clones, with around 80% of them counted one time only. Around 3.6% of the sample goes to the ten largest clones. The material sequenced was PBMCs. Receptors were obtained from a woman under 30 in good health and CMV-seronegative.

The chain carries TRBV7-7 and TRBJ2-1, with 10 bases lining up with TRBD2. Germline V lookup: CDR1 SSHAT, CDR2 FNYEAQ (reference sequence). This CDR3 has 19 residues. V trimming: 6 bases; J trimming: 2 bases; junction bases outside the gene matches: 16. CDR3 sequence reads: CASSSPWASGSSAYNEQFF. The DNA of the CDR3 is TGTGCCAGCAGTTCCCCTTGGGCTAGCGGGAGTTCCGCCTACAATGAGCAGTTCTTC.

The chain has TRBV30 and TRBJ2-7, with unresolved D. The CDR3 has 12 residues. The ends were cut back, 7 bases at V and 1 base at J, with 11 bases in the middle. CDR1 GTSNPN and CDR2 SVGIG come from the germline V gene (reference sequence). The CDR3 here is CAYRESSYEQYF. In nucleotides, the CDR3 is TGTGCCTACAGAGAAAGTTCCTACGAGCAGTACTTC.

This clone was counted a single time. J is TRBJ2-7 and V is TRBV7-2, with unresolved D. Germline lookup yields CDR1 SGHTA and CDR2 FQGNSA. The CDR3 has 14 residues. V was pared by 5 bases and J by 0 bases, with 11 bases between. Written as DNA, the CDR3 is TGTGCCAGCAGCCCCAGGTTCGGCTCCTACGAGCAGTACTTC. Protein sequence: CASSPRFGSYEQYF.

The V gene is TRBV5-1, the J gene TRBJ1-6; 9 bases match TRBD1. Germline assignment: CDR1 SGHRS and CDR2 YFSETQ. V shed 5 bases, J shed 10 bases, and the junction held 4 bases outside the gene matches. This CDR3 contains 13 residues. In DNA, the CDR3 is TGCGCCAGCAGTGGGACAGGGTCCTCACCCCTCCACTTT. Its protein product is CASSGTGSSPLHF.

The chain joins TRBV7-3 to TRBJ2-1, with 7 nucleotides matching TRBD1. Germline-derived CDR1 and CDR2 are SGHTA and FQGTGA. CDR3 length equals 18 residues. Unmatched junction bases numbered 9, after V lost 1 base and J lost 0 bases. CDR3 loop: CASSLRGEGAGSYNEQFF. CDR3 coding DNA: TGTGCCAGCAGCTTAAGGGGTGAGGGGGCAGGCTCCTACAATGAGCAGTTCTTC.

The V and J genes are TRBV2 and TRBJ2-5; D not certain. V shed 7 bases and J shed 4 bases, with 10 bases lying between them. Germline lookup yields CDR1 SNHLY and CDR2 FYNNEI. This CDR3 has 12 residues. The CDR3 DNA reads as TGTGCCAGCAAGCCAGCGTCAGAGACCCAGTACTTC. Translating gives CASKPASETQYF.

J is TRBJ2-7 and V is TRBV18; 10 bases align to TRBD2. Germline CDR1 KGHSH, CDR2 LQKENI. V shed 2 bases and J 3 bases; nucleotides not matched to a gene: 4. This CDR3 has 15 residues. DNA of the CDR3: TGTGCCAGCTCACCATCGCCTAGCGGGAGCTACGAGCAGTACTTC. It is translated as CASSPSPSGSYEQYF.

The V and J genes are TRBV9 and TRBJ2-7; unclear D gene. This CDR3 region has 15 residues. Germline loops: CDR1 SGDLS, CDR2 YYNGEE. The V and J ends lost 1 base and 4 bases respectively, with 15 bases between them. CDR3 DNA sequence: TGTGCCAGCAGCGTACTTCCCGGTCAAACTTACGAGCAGTACTTC. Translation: CASSVLPGQTYEQYF.

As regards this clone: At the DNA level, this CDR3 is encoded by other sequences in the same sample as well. The CDR3 protein is CASSYSTGAGYTF. In nucleotides, the CDR3 is TGTGCCAGCAGTTACTCGACAGGGGCCGGCTACACCTTC. The chain carries TRBV6-5 and TRBJ1-2; 8 bases fit TRBD1. V shed 0 bases and J 8 bases; nucleotides not matched to a gene: 2. The length of the CDR3 is 13 residues. Germline assignment: CDR1 MNHEY and CDR2 SVGAGI.